The 22 T cell receptor beta chains below were found in one sample sequenced in a study of cytomegalovirus exposure and HLA in healthy donors. PCR involved 60 Vbeta and 13 Jbeta primers. Clones were sequenced by immunoSEQ multiplex PCR, and TCRdb holds only the in-frame ones, with some missing. The repertoire consists of around 150,000 clones, with 70% to 80% occurring once and the leading ten covering around 5%. The sample consisted of PBMCs. Receptor source: a male donor in good health and CMV-seronegative.

V and J are TRBV4-2 and TRBJ2-7; TRBD2 is a possible D gene (5 bases). The CDR3 is 14 residues long. Germline loops: CDR1 LGHNA, CDR2 YNFKEQ. Trimming stripped 4 bases from V and 5 bases from J, with 15 bases between. CDR3: CASSRVTEANEQYF. The CDR3 region has the DNA TGTGCCAGCAGCCGAGTGACGGAGGCCAACGAGCAGTACTTC.

This chain links TRBV2 with TRBJ2-2; D call uncertain. Germline loops: CDR1 SNHLY, CDR2 FYNNEI. Between the trimmed V and J ends, which lost 3 bases and 4 bases, there was a span of 12 bases. This CDR3 is built from 15 residues. The CDR3 DNA follows: TGTGCCAGCAGTGAGGTTGAGGCATCCACCGGGGAGCTGTTTTTT. Residues: CASSEVEASTGELFF. Drawing the rest from reference TRBV2 and TRBJ2-2, the complete variable domain is EPEVTQTPSHQVTQMGQEVILRCVPISNHLYFYWYRQILGQKVEFLVSFYNNEISEKSEIFDDQFSVERPDGSNFTLKIRSTKLEDSAMYFCASSEVEASTGELFFGEGSRLTVL.

In this sample, this clone turned up a few times. Compared with germline, one end of the junction differs, possibly owing to a read error. This chain joins TRBV28 and TRBJ2-7; D might be TRBD2 (5 bases). The CDR3 runs to 12 residues. Germline V gives CDR1 MDHEN, CDR2 SYDVKM. CDR3 DNA sequence: TGTGCCAGCGGTTTGAGGGATCCCGAGCAGTACTTC. Protein: CASGLRDPEQYF.

V and J are TRBV4-1 and TRBJ2-3, with D perhaps matching TRBD1 (6 bases). There are 15 residues in the CDR3. CDR1 MGHRA and CDR2 YSYEKL come from the germline V gene. The V gene lost 3 bases and the J gene lost 0 bases, with 10 bases spanning the gap. The CDR3 region is CASSQGADSTDTQYF. CDR3 in DNA: TGCGCCAGCAGCCAGGGGGCGGATAGCACAGATACGCAGTATTTT.

For the CDR3, the DNA is TGTGCCAGCACTCGCTCGGCTAGCGTATACGAGCAGTACTTC. Protein product: CASTRSASVYEQYF. The chain combines TRBV28 with TRBJ2-7, with D perhaps matching TRBD2 (6 bases). Trimming pared 7 bases from V and 4 bases from J, leaving 17 bases between. Germline values: CDR1 MDHEN, CDR2 SYDVKM. CDR3 length equals 14 residues.

The chain uses TRBV11-2 and TRBJ1-1; D not certain. V was shortened by 0 bases and J by 0 bases, with 2 bases between the two germline ends. Germline CDR1 reads SGHAT; CDR2 reads FQNNGV. The CDR3 consists of 13 residues. The CDR3 DNA reads TGTGCCAGCAGCTTAGATATGAACACTGAAGCTTTCTTT. Its protein is CASSLDMNTEAFF.

This clone occurred once. The chain joins TRBV4-3 to TRBJ2-4; 8 bases line up with TRBD2. Germline V gene data show CDR1 as LGHNA and CDR2 as YSLEER. The CDR3 length is 17 residues. The junction had 6 bases not matched to a gene; V was cut back by 0 bases and J by 2 bases. In DNA, the CDR3 is TGCGCCAGCAGCCAAGAGACGGGGGGGATTTCCAAAAACATTCAGTACTTC. This gives the protein CASSQETGGISKNIQYF.

This clone came up a few times. This chain links TRBV25-1 with TRBJ1-5; a possible D gene is TRBD1 (5 bases). V was cut by 2 bases and J by 5 bases, with 13 bases left in between. Germline V gene lookup returns CDR1 MGHDK and CDR2 SYGVNS. This CDR3 comprises 15 residues. The CDR3: CASSEGAGLYQPQHF. CDR3 nucleotides: TGTGCCAGCAGTGAAGGAGCGGGACTGTATCAGCCCCAGCATTTT. The variable domain in full, with the rest retrieved from reference TRBV25-1 and TRBJ1-5, is EADIYQTPRYLVIGTGKKITLECSQTMGHDKMYWYQQDPGMELHLIHYSYGVNSTEKGDLSSESTVSRIRTEHFPLTLESARPSHTSQYLCASSEGAGLYQPQHFGDGTRLSIL.

This chain connects TRBV7-2 to TRBJ1-1; maybe TRBD1 (5 bases). The V end lost 2 bases, the J end lost 5 bases, and 15 bases lay between the germline ends. CDR1 is SGHTA and CDR2 is FQGNSA in the germline V gene. This CDR3 contains 15 residues. CDR3 coding DNA: TGTGCCAGCAGCTTATCCGGAGGGGTTAGGACTGAAGCTTTCTTT. This sequence encodes CASSLSGGVRTEAFF.

The chain recombines TRBV7-3 with TRBJ2-2, with D possibly TRBD1 on 5 matching bases. The CDR3 spans 16 residues. Germline CDR1 reads SGHTA; CDR2 reads FQGTGA. V gave up 2 bases and J gave up 1 base, with 11 bases separating them. As DNA, the CDR3 is TGTGCCAGCAGCTTACAGGCAAGGGGGAACACCGGGGAGCTGTTTTTT. Translation: CASSLQARGNTGELFF.

This chain joins TRBV11-2 and TRBJ2-7, with TRBD1 as a possible D gene (6 bases). V was pared by 5 bases and J by 5 bases, with 19 bases between. CDR1 and CDR2 from the germline V gene are SGHAT and FQNNGV. The CDR3 runs 15 residues. The CDR3 region has the DNA TGTGCCAGCAGCCAACTCATACAGGGTGGCGACGAGCAGTACTTC. This codes for CASSQLIQGGDEQYF. The full variable domain, completed using reference TRBV11-2 and TRBJ2-7, is EAGVAQSPRYKIIEKRQSVAFWCNPISGHATLYWYQQILGQGPKLLIQFQNNGVVDDSQLPKDRFSAERLKGVDSTLKIQPAKLEDSAVYLCASSQLIQGGDEQYFGPGTRLTVT.

This chain joins TRBV11-1 and TRBJ2-7; 11 bases are a match to TRBD2. V lost 4 bases to trimming and J lost 1 base; unmatched junction nucleotides: 6. CDR1 SGHAT and CDR2 FQDESV come from the germline V gene (reference sequence). The CDR3 consists of 16 residues. CDR3 region: CASSSTSGGRSYEQYF. The CDR3 nucleotides are TGTGCCAGCAGCTCCACTAGCGGGGGCCGATCCTACGAGCAGTACTTC.

The chain is built from TRBV28 and TRBJ1-1; D ambiguous. V was cut by 4 bases and J by 6 bases, with 12 bases left in between. The V gene's germline CDR1 is MDHEN and CDR2 SYDVKM. CDR3 length: 13 amino acids. CDR3 sequence (DNA): TGTGCCAGCAGTTCAGGTGGGAGGGCTGAAGCTTTCTTT. Residues: CASSSGGRAEAFF.

The chain links TRBV5-6 to TRBJ2-5, with D perhaps TRBD1 (6 bases). Germline V gives CDR1 SGHDT, CDR2 YYEEEE. This CDR3 comprises 14 residues. V was clipped by 4 bases and J by 0 bases, with 10 bases between them. The DNA for the CDR3 is TGTGCCAGCAGCAGGACAGATTACCAAGAGACCCAGTACTTC. Its translation: CASSRTDYQETQYF.

This clone was counted only a few times. The chain carries TRBV7-2 and TRBJ2-3; 8 bases agree with TRBD2. This CDR3 has 14 amino acids. Germline assignment: CDR1 SGHTA and CDR2 FQGNSA. V lost 8 bases to trimming and J lost 6 bases; unmatched junction nucleotides: 10. This CDR3 reads CASVDGGGRDTQYF. The CDR3 DNA sequence: TGTGCCAGCGTCGACGGGGGGGGCCGGGATACGCAGTATTTT.

This sequence joins TRBV5-4 and TRBJ1-2; D is unclear. Per germline, CDR1 SGHNT and CDR2 YYREEE (reference sequence). The CDR3 spans 13 residues. The V and J ends lost 3 bases and 3 bases respectively, with 9 bases between them. Here the CDR3 reads CASSSREDYGYTF. Written as DNA, the CDR3 is TGTGCCAGCAGCTCTCGGGAGGACTATGGCTACACCTTC.

The chain combines TRBV7-2 with TRBJ1-2; a weak D match, TRBD1 (5 bases). The germline gives CDR1 SGHTA, CDR2 FQGNSA. Trimming took off 1 base at V and 4 bases at J, with 10 bases between the two ends. This CDR3 region has 14 residues. DNA for the CDR3: TGTGCCAGCAGCTTAGAAGGGGTCAGCTATGGCTACACCTTC. Protein sequence: CASSLEGVSYGYTF.

This chain joins TRBV5-1 and TRBJ1-4; unclear D gene. Trimming took 0 bases from V and 5 from J, leaving 8 bases between them. Germline V gives CDR1 SGHRS, CDR2 YFSETQ. The CDR3 totals 14 residues. The chain's CDR3 is CASSLGGENEKLFF. The CDR3 region has the DNA TGCGCCAGCAGCTTGGGAGGAGAGAATGAAAAACTGTTTTTT.

In the case of this clone: The sample carries other DNA sequences with the same CDR3. The V and J genes are TRBV7-9 and TRBJ2-2; TRBD1 matches 7 bases. Per the germline V gene, CDR1 is SEHNR and CDR2 is FQNEAQ (reference sequence). The V gene end was trimmed by 5 bases and the J gene end by 16 bases; junction bases not matched to a gene: 10. This CDR3 spans 12 amino acids. The CDR3 protein is CASSPSNRGWFF. As DNA, the CDR3 is TGTGCCAGCAGCCCATCCAACAGGGGATGGTTTTTT.

There are a few counts of this clone. The rearrangement joins TRBV30 to TRBJ1-2; D is uncertain. The V gene lost 1 base and the J gene lost 4 bases, with 10 bases spanning the gap. The CDR3 spans 13 residues. Germline V CDR1 and CDR2: GTSNPN, SVGIG (reference sequence). Here the CDR3 DNA reads TGTGCCTGGAGTGGAGGCATACGCTATGGCTACACCTTC. Amino acids: CAWSGGIRYGYTF.

J is TRBJ2-1 and V is TRBV6-5, with 13 bases identical to TRBD2. The CDR3 is made up of 15 amino acids. V trimming: 4 bases; J trimming: 8 bases; junction bases outside the gene matches: 5. Germline V gives CDR1 MNHEY, CDR2 SVGAGI. The CDR3, as DNA: TGTGCCAGCAGTTCACGACTAGCGGGGGGCTATGAGCAGTTCTTC. The encoded protein is CASSSRLAGGYEQFF.

This chain uses TRBV7-2 with TRBJ2-1; 8 nucleotides align to TRBD1. V gave up 5 bases and J gave up 1 base; unmatched junction bases: 7. Germline loops: CDR1 SGHTA, CDR2 FQGNSA. CDR3 length: 16 amino acids. CDR3 sequence reads: CASSEGQGLSYNEQFF. The CDR3 region has the DNA TGTGCCAGCAGCGAAGGACAGGGCCTTTCCTACAATGAGCAGTTCTTC.